This TCR beta chain comes out of a study of blood T cell repertoires in COVID-19. Study-level background: Samples representing acute and convalescent COVID-19 were sourced from the United States, Italy and Spain. Sources were T cells, B-cell-depleted T cells, or PBMCs; the material itself was cDNA or gDNA.

This clone is a singleton in its sample. TCRdb keeps only in-frame clones here, not all; method: immunoSEQ multiplex PCR. This table has 210,000 or so clones, under 90% appearing once. The sequenced sample was peripheral blood. The origin of this receptor is a human donor in a cohort sampled during active COVID-19.

The CDR3 here is CSASSGLPSGNEQFF. CDR3 DNA sequence: TGCAGTGCTAGTAGCGGGCTCCCCTCAGGGAATGAGCAGTTCTTC. The chain couples TRBV20-1 to TRBJ2-1; the match to TRBD2 covers 7 bases. The CDR3 extends over 15 amino acids. Unmatched junction bases numbered 12, after V lost 3 bases and J lost 7 bases. Germline CDR1 is DFQATT and CDR2 is SNEGSKA (reference sequence).